In its sample, the clone carrying this T cell receptor beta chain ranks as hyperexpanded (1% or more). Its antigen remains unidentified. These data originate in a study of OX40 agonist ivuxolimab in advanced cancers. Study context: An anti-OX40 (CD134) antibody with agonistic activity, ivuxolimab, was administered to patients.

Study-level points and caveats: Part of the nonresponder group also had normalized T-cell clonal expansion that was low. The study found among the lowest clonal expansion in partial responders at 0.1-3.0 mg/kg. In CD8+ T cells, expanded clones were on average more numerous than in CD4+.

The CDR3 totals 16 residues. Per germline, CDR1 SGHNT and CDR2 YENEEA. The V gene lost 5 bases and the J gene lost 4 bases, with 18 bases spanning the gap. Profiling relied on immunoSEQ multiplex PCR, and the TCRdb table lists in-frame clones only, not all of them. The sample lists roughly 170 clones; around four fifths were seen once. The clonotype originates from an adult with an advanced solid tumor such as melanoma, head and neck, liver or kidney cancer. J is TRBJ2-1 and V is TRBV11-3, with a tentative D call TRBD2 (6 bases). The source material was CD4+ or CD8+ T cells sorted from blood, sampled in a trial of the OX40 agonist ivuxolimab. CDR3 residues: CASSQAGRGDYNEQFF. The CDR3 DNA sequence: TGTGCCAGCAGCCAAGCCGGGCGGGGAGATTACAATGAGCAGTTCTTC.